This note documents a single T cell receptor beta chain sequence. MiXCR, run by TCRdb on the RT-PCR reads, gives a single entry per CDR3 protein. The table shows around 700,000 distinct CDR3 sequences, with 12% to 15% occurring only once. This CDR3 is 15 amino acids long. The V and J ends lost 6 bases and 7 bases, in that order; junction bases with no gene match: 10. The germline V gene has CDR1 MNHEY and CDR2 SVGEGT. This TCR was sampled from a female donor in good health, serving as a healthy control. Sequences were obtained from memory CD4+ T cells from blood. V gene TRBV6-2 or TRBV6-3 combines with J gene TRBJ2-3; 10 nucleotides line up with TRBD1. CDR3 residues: CASRSYRDRGYTQYF. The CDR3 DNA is TGTGCCAGCAGGTCTTACCGGGACAGGGGCTATACGCAGTATTTT.